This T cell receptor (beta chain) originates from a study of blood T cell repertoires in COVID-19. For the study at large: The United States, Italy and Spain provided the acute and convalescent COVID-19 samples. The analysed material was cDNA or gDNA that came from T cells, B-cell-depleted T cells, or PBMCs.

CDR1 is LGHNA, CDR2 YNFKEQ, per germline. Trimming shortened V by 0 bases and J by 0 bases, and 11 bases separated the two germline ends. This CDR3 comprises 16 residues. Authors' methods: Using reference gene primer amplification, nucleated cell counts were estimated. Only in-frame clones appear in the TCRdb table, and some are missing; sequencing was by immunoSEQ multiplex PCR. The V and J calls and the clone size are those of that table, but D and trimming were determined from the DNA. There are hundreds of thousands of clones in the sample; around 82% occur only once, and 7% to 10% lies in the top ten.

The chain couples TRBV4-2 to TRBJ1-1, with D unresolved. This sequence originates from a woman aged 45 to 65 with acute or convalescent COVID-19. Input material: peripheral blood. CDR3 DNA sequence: TGTGCCAGCAGCCAAGAACCGGGGATGCTGAACACTGAAGCTTTCTTT. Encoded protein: CASSQEPGMLNTEAFF.